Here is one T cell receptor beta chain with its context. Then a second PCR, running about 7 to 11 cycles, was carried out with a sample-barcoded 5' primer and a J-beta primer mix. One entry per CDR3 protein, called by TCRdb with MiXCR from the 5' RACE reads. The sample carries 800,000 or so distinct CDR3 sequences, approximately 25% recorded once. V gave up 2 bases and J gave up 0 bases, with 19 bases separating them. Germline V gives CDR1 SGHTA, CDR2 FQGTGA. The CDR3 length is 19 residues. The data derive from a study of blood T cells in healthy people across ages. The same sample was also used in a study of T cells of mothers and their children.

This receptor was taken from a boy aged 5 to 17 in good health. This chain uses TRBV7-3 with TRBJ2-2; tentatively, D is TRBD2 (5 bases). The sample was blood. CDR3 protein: CASSLAVPSAGSNTGELFF. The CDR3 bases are TGTGCCAGCAGCTTAGCCGTCCCGTCGGCGGGCTCGAACACCGGGGAGCTGTTTTTT.